This note documents a single T cell receptor beta chain sequence. This specimen belongs to a study of technical replicates of blood from a few donors. Using immunoSEQ multiplex PCR, the repertoire was profiled, and TCRdb retains in-frame clones only, with some absent. The table has 95,000 to 100,000 clones, 95% to 96% seen once. V was cut by 9 bases and J by 7 bases, with 7 bases left in between. Germline CDR1 reads MNHNY; CDR2 reads SVGAGI (reference sequence). The CDR3 spans 10 residues. This chain connects TRBV6-6 to TRBJ1-5; D gene unclear. This receptor was taken from a human donor in good health. Sequencing was done on a sample of T cells isolated from PBMCs. Here the CDR3 reads CASNKQPQHF. CDR3 DNA sequence: TGTGCCAGTAATAAACAGCCCCAGCATTTT.